The present T cell receptor beta chain was sequenced within a study of T cell responses to AZD1222 COVID-19 vaccine. Broader study findings: Close to half of spike-specific TCRs reportedly recognize unmutated variant regions. Donors were chiefly white British, with a greater number of females, and clonal diversity was perhaps underestimated. Rises in breadth and depth of Spike-specific TCRs came after two AZD1222 doses.

CDR1 is GTSNPN and CDR2 is SVGIG in the germline V gene (reference sequence). This CDR3 region has 14 residues. V lost 3 bases to trimming and J lost 8 bases; unmatched junction nucleotides: 9. The protocol was immunoSEQ multiplex PCR, while the TCRdb copy is restricted to in-frame clones and leaves out a portion. The sample contains 80,000 to 100,000 clones, around 89% of which appear only once. As regards this clone: Its antigen is unidentified.

This rearrangement joins TRBV30 to TRBJ1-2, with 10 nucleotides matching TRBD1. The sequencing here drew on peripheral blood, taken 28 days after the second AZD1222 dose. The source is an adult who received the AZD1222 COVID-19 vaccine. This CDR3 reads CAWSAPGQGRGYTF. For the CDR3, the DNA is TGTGCCTGGAGCGCACCGGGACAGGGGAGAGGCTACACCTTC.